This T cell receptor (beta chain) was captured by sequencing in a study of neurological immune-mediated disorders. This CDR3 is built from 13 residues. Germline CDR1 is SGHTA and CDR2 is FQGNSA. Deletions cut 1 base from V and 7 bases from J, with 8 bases between. A single record per CDR3 protein comes from TCRdb applying MiXCR to the 5' RACE reads. This sample has roughly 53,000 distinct CDR3 sequences; roughly 8.3% occur once, and the top ten carry under 2.5%. Time point described: longitudinal time-point 3. A total of 2 million PBMCs stored at -80 degrees C provided the unsorted libraries. This clonotype came up many times.

This TCR came from a woman in her 40s in good health. The specimen sequenced was PBMCs. The chain carries TRBV7-2 and TRBJ2-1, with a possible D match to TRBD2 (6 bases). CDR3 sequence (DNA): TGTGCCAGCAGCTTAGGCGGGGAGAATGAGCAGTTCTTC. Translation gives CASSLGGENEQFF.